Sequencing of this TCR beta chain was carried out in a study of blood T cell repertoires in COVID-19. Study summary: Sources were T cells, B-cell-depleted T cells, or PBMCs; the material itself was cDNA or gDNA.

This CDR3 is 14 amino acids long. Germline V gene data show CDR1 as SGHTA and CDR2 as FQGNSA. J lost 4 bases, V lost 5 bases, and 2 bases had no gene match. In the original analysis: Amplified reference gene primers provided the basis for estimating nucleated cell counts. TCRdb's table, derived via immunoSEQ multiplex PCR, lists solely in-frame clones and lacks some. V, J and clone size were drawn from that table, and D and trimming were deduced from the DNA. The data contain 85,000 to 130,000 clones, about 89% of them singletons. The chain combines TRBV7-2 with TRBJ2-3; 11 nucleotides align to TRBD2. Sequencing input: peripheral blood. This sequence was found in a man aged 45-65 years with acute or convalescent COVID-19. CDR3 coding DNA: TGTGCCAGCAGCGAACTAGCGGGGGCAGATACGCAGTATTTT. This translates into CASSELAGADTQYF.